This T cell receptor beta chain appears in the sequencing data of a study of T-cell memory formation after mild COVID-19. With 0 bases clipped from V and 2 bases from J, the junction kept 3 bases outside the gene matches. Germline values: CDR1 LGHNA, CDR2 YNFKEQ. The CDR3 spans 15 residues. Via MiXCR, TCRdb re-called the 5' RACE reads, giving one row per CDR3 protein. The sample lists fewer than 550,000 distinct CDR3 sequences, 15% to 20% occurring once. This clonotype was recorded a few times. The TCR originated in an adult woman who had mild COVID-19 (a few samples of this study predate the infection). Cell type and time point are not known. Sequenced input: PBMCs or a T cell subset sorted from them (not recorded which). V usage is TRBV4-2 and J usage is TRBJ2-7, with TRBD1 identical over 8 bases. The CDR3 nucleotides are TGTGCCAGCAGCCAAGAGAGGGACAGGCCCTACGAGCAGTACTTC. This sequence encodes CASSQERDRPYEQYF.